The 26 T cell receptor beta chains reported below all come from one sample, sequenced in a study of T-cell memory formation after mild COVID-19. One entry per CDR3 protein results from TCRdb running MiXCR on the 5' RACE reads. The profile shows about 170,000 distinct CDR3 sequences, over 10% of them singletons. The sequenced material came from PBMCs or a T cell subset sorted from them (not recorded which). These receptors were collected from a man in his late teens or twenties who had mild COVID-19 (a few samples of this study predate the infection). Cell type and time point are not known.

The CDR3, as DNA: TGTGCCAGCAGCCCAGGGGGCGGGGAGGACTTATATCAGCCCCAGCATTTT. Its protein is CASSPGGGEDLYQPQHF. The chain recombines TRBV7-2 with TRBJ1-5; 8 positions match TRBD1. Germline-derived CDR1 and CDR2 are SGHTA and FQGNSA. The V segment lost 5 bases and the J segment 5 bases; nucleotides outside the gene matches: 14. The length of the CDR3 is 17 residues.

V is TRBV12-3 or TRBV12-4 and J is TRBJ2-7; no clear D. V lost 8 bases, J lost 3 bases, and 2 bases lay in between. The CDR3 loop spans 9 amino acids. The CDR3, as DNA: TGTGCCAGCGGCTACGAGCAGTACTTC. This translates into CASGYEQYF.

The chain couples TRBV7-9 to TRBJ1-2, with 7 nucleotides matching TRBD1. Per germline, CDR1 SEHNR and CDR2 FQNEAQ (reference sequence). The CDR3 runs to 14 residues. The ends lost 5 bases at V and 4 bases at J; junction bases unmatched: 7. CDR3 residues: CASSARRGTYGYTF. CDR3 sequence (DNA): TGTGCCAGCAGCGCCCGCAGGGGGACCTATGGCTACACCTTC.

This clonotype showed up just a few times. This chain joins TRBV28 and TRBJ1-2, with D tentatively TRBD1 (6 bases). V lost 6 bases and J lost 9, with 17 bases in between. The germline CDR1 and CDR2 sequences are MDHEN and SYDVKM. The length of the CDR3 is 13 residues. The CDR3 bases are TGTGCCAGCAGCCAACAGGGACTAGGGCGCTACACCTTC. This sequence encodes CASSQQGLGRYTF.

The DNA of the CDR3 is TGTGCCAGCAGTTTCTGGACAGGGCATAGCAATCAGCCCCAGCATTTT. Its translation: CASSFWTGHSNQPQHF. The rearrangement joins TRBV6-6 to TRBJ1-5, with TRBD1 matching over 8 bases. Looked up from germline, CDR1 is MNHNY and CDR2 is SVGAGI (reference sequence). The CDR3 is made up of 16 amino acids. Germline trimming cut 4 bases from V and 0 bases from J; bases unmatched to any gene: 5.

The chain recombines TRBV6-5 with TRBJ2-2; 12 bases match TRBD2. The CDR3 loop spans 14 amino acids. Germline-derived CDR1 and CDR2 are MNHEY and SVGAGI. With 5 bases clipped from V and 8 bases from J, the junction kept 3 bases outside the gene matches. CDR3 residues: CASSTGLAGGELFF. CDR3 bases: TGTGCCAGCAGTACGGGACTAGCGGGTGGGGAGCTGTTTTTT.

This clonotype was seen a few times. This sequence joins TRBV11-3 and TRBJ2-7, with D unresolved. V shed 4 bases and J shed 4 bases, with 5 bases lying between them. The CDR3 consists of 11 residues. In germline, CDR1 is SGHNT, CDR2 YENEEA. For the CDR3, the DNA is TGTGCCAGCAGCTCCACTTACGAGCAGTACGTC. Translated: CASSSTYEQYV.

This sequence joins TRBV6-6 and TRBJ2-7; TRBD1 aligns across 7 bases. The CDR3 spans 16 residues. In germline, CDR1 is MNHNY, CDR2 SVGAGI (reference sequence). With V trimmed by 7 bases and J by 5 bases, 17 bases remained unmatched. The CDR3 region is CASTSDVGTALNEQYF. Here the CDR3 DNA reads TGTGCCAGCACCTCCGATGTCGGGACAGCACTCAACGAGCAGTACTTC.

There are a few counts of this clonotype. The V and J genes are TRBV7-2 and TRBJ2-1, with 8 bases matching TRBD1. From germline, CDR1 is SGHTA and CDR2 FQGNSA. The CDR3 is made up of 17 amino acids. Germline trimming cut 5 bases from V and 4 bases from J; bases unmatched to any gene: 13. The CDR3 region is CASSPAAGGPGYNEQFF. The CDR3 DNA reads TGTGCCAGCAGCCCAGCGGCAGGGGGCCCGGGATACAATGAGCAGTTCTTC.

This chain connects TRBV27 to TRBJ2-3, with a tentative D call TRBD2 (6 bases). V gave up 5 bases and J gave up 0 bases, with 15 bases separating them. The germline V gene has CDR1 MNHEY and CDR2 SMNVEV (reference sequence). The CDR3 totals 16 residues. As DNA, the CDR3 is TGTGCCAGCAGTATCACCTCCGGGAGTAGCACAGATACGCAGTATTTT. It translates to CASSITSGSSTDTQYF.

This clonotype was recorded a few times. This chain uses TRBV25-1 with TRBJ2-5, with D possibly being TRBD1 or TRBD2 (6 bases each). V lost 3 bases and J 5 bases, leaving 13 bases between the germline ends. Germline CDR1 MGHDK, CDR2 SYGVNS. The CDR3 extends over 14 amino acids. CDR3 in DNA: TGTGCCAGCAGTGATTCGAGGGGGAGGGAGACCCAGTACTTC. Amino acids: CASSDSRGRETQYF.

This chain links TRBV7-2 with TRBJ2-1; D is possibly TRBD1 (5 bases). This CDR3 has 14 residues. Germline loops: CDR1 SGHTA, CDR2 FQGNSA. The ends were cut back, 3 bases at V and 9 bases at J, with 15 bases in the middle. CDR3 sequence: CASSFRVSGPEQFF. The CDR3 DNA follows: TGTGCCAGCAGCTTCAGGGTTTCGGGTCCTGAGCAGTTCTTC.

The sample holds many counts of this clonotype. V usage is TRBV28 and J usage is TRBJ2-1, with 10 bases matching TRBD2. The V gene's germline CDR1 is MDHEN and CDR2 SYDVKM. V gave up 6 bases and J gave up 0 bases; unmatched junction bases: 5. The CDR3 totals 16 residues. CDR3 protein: CASRPSGGASYNEQFF. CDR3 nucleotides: TGTGCCAGCAGACCGAGCGGGGGGGCCTCCTACAATGAGCAGTTCTTC.

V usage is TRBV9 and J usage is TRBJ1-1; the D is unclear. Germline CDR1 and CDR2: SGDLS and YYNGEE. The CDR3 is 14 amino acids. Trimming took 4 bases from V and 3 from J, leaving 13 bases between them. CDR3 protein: CASSTGIRDTEAFF. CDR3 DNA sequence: TGTGCCAGCAGCACGGGAATTCGGGACACTGAAGCTTTCTTT. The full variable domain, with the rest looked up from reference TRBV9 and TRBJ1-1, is DSGVTQTPKHLITATGQRVTLRCSPRSGDLSVYWYQQSLDQGLQFLIQYYNGEERAKGNILERFSAQQFPDLHSELNLSSLELGDSALYFCASSTGIRDTEAFFGQGTRLTVV.

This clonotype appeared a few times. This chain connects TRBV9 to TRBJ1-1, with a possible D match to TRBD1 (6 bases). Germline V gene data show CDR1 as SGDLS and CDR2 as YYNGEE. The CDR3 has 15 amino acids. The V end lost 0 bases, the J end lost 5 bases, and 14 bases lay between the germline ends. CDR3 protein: CASSVEGGQPTEAFF. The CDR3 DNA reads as TGTGCCAGCAGCGTAGAGGGGGGGCAGCCGACTGAAGCTTTCTTT.

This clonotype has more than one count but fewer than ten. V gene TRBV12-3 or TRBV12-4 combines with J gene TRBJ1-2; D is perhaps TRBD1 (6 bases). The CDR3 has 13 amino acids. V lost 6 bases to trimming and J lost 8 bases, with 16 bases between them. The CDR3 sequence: CASSPTGEWGYTF. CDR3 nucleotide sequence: TGTGCCAGCAGCCCGACAGGAGAGTGGGGCTACACCTTC.

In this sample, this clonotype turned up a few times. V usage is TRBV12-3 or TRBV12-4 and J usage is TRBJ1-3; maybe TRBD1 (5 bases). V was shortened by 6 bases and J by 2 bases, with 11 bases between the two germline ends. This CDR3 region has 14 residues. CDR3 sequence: CASRGTSTGNTIYF. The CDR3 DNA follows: TGTGCCAGCAGGGGGACCTCTACTGGAAACACCATATATTTT.

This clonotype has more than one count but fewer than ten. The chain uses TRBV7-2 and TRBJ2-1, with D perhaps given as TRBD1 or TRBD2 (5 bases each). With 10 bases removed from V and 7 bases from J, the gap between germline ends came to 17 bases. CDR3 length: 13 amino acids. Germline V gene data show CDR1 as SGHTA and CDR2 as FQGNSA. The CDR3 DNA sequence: TGTGCCACCGGACCGTCCTGGGGGAATGAGCAGTTCTTC. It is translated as CATGPSWGNEQFF. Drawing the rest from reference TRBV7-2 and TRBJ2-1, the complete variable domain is GAGVSQSPSNKVTEKGKDVELRCDPISGHTALYWYRQSLGQGLEFLIYFQGNSAPDKSGLPSDRFSAERTGGSVSTLTIQRTQQEDSAVYLCATGPSWGNEQFFGPGTRLTVL.

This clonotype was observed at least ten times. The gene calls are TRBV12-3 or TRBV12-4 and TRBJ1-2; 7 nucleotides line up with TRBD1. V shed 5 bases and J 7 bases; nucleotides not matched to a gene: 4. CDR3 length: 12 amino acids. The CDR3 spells CASSRNRGGYTF. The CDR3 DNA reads TGTGCCAGCAGTAGAAACAGGGGTGGCTACACCTTC.

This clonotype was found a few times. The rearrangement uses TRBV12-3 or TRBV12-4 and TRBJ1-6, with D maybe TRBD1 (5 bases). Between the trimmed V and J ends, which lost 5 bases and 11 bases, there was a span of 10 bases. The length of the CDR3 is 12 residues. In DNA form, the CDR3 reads TGTGCCAGCAGTCGTCGGGGGGCACCCCTCCACTTT. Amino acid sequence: CASSRRGAPLHF.

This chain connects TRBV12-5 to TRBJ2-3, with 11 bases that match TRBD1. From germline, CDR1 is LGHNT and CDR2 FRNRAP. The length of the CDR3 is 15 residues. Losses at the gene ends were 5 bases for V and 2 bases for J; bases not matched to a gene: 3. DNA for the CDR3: TGTGCTAGTGGTCCGGGACAGGGGGTCACAGATACGCAGTATTTT. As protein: CASGPGQGVTDTQYF.

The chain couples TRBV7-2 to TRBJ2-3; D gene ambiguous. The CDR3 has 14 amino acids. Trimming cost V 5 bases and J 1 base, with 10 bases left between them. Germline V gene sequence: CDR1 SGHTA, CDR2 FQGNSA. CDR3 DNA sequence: TGTGCCAGCAGCAAACAGACCCGCACAGATACGCAGTATTTT. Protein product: CASSKQTRTDTQYF.

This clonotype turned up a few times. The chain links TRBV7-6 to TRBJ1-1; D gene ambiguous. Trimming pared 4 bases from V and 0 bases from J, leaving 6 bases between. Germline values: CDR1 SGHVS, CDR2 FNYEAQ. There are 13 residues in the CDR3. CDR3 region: CASSSGVNTEAFF. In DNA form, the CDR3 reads TGTGCCAGCAGCTCGGGTGTGAACACTGAAGCTTTCTTT.

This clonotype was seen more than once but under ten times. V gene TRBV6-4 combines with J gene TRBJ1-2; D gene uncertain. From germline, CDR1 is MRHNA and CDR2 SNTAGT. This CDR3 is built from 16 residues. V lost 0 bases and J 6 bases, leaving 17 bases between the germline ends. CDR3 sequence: CASSDSFPRGFDGYTF. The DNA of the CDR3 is TGTGCCAGCAGTGACTCGTTTCCCCGGGGATTTGATGGCTACACCTTC.

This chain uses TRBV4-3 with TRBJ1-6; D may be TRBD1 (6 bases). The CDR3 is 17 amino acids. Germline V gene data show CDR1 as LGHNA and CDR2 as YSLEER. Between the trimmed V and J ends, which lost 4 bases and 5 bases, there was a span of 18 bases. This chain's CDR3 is CASSPRVGGGNNSPLHF. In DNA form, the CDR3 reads TGCGCCAGCAGCCCTCGCGTGGGAGGGGGGAATAATTCACCCCTCCACTTT.

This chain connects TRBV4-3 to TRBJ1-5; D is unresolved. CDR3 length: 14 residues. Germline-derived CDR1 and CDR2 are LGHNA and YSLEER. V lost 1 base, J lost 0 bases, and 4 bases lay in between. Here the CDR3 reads CASSQAFSNQPQHF. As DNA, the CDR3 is TGCGCCAGCAGCCAAGCCTTTAGCAATCAGCCCCAGCATTTT.